What follows are 2 T cell receptor beta chains derived from one specimen sequenced in a study of blood T cell dynamics during melanoma immunotherapy. Profiling relied on immunoSEQ multiplex PCR, and the TCRdb table lists in-frame clones only, not all of them. The sample includes under 7,000 clones, about 90% seen only once; the top ten take around 12%. Regarding time point: pre-treatment baseline. The specimen comprised cell-free DNA from blood, sampled from a patient treated with checkpoint blockade. All receptors come from a human donor with melanoma.

J is TRBJ1-6 and V is TRBV2, with D perhaps matching TRBD1 (6 bases). Germline loops: CDR1 SNHLY, CDR2 FYNNEI. The CDR3 runs 14 residues. V lost 7 bases and J lost 7, with 14 bases in between. CDR3 DNA sequence: TGTGCCAGCACCGAGACAGGTATAAATTCACCCCTCCACTTT. It encodes CASTETGINSPLHF.

This clone was seen just once. This chain links TRBV19 with TRBJ2-7; the match to TRBD1 covers 8 bases. Germline CDR1 LNHDA, CDR2 SQIVND (reference sequence). CDR3 length: 14 residues. V trimming: 5 bases; J trimming: 2 bases; junction bases outside the gene matches: 5. In nucleotides, the CDR3 is TGTGCCAGTAGTCCCAGACAGGGGCCCTACGAGCAGTACTTC. It is translated as CASSPRQGPYEQYF.